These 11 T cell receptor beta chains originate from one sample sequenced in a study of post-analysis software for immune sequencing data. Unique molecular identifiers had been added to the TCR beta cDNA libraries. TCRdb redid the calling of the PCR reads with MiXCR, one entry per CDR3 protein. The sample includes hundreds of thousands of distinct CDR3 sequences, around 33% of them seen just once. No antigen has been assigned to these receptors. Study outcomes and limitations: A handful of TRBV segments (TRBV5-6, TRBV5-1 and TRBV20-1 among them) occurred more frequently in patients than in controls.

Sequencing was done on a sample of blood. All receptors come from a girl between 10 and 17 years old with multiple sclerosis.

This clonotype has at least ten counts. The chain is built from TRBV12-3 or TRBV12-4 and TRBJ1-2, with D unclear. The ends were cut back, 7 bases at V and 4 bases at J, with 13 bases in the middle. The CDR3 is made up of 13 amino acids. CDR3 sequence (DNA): TGTGCCAGCACTTCACAGACCGGCTATGGCTACACCTTC. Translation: CASTSQTGYGYTF.

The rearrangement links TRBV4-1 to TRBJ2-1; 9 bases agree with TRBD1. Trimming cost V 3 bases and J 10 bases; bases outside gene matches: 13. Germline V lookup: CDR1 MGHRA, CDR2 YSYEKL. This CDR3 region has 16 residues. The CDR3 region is CASSHPPGQGLHEQFF. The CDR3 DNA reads TGCGCCAGCAGCCATCCACCGGGACAGGGCCTTCACGAGCAGTTCTTC.

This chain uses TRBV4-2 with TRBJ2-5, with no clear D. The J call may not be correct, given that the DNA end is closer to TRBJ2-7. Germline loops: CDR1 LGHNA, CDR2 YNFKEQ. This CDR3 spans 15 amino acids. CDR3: CASSQDWSSGYEQYF. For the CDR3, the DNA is TGTGCCAGCAGCCAAGACTGGAGCTCTGGCTACGAGCAGTACTTC.

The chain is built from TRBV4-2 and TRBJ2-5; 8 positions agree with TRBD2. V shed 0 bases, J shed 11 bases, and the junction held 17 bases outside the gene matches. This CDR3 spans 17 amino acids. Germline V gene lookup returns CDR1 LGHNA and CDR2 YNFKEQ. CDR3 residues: CASSQDYGGAYLDEQYF. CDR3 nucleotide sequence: TGTGCCAGCAGCCAAGATTACGGGGGGGCCTACCTCGATGAGCAGTACTTC.

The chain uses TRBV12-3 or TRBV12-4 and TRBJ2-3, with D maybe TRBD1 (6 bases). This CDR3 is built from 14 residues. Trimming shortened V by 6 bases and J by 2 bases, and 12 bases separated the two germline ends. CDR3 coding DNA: TGTGCCAGCAGCCCTGGACAGCACACAGATACGCAGTATTTT. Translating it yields CASSPGQHTDTQYF.

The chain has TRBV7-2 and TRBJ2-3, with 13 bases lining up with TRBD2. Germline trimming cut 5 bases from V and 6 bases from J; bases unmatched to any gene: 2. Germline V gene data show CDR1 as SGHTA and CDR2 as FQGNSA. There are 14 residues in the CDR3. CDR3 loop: CASSATSGGDTQYF. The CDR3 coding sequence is TGTGCCAGCAGCGCGACTAGCGGGGGGGATACGCAGTATTTT. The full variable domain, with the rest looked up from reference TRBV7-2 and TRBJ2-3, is GAGVSQSPSNKVTEKGKDVELRCDPISGHTALYWYRQSLGQGLEFLIYFQGNSAPDKSGLPSDRFSAERTGGSVSTLTIQRTQQEDSAVYLCASSATSGGDTQYFGPGTRLTVL.

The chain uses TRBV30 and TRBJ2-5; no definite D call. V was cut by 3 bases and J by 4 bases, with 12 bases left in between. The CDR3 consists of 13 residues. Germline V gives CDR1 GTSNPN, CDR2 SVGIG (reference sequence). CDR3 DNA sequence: TGTGCCTGGAGCGCCGACATGGGAGAGACCCAGTACTTC. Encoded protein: CAWSADMGETQYF.

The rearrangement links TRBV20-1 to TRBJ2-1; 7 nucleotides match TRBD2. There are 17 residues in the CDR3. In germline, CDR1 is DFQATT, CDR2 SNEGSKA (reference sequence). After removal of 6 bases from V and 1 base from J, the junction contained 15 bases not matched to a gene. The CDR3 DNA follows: TGCAGTGCCCCGGCGAGCGGGCGGGGGATTTCCTACAATGAGCAGTTCTTC. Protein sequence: CSAPASGRGISYNEQFF.

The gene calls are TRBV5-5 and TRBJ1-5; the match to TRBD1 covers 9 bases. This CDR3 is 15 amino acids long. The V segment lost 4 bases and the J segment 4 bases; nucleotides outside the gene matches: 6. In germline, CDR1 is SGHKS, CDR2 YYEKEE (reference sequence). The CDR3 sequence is CASSGGTGMNQPQHF. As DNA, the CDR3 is TGTGCCAGCAGCGGCGGGACAGGGATGAATCAGCCCCAGCATTTT.

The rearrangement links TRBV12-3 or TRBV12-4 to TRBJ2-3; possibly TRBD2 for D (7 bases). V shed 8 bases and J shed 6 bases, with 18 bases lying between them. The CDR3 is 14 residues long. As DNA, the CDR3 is TGTGCCAGCTCTGTATGGGGGGGCCGGGATACGCAGTATTTT. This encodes CASSVWGGRDTQYF.

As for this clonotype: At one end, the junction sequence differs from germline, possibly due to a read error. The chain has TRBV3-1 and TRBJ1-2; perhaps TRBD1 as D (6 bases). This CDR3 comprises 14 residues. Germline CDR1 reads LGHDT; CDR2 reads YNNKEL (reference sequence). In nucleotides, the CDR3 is TGTGCCAGCAGCCAAGGGGGGCGCGTAAGTGGCTGCACCTTC. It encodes CASSQGGRVSGCTF.